Sample share makes the clone carrying this T cell receptor beta chain medium-sized. The entry originates in a study of glioma-infiltrating T cells. Using RNA template, CDR3s of TCR alpha and beta were amplified with iRepertoire arm-PCR. A single record per CDR3 protein comes from TCRdb applying MiXCR to the multiplex PCR reads. The sample has more than 9,000 distinct CDR3 sequences, 56% seen once. CDR1 is SEHNR and CDR2 is FQNEAQ in the germline V gene (reference sequence). V was cut by 3 bases and J by 6 bases, with 5 bases left in between. The length of the CDR3 is 11 residues. This receptor was obtained from a human donor with low-grade glioma or glioblastoma, undergoing nonglioma brain surgery, or in good health (not recorded which). The chain uses TRBV7-9 and TRBJ1-1, with D uncertain. The sample comprised glioma tissue, nonneoplastic brain tissue, or PBMCs (not recorded which). CDR3 coding DNA: TGTGCCAGCAGCTTTGAGGCTGAAGCTTTCTTT. It codes for CASSFEAEAFF.